The source of this T cell receptor (beta chain) is a study of CD8+CD57+ T cells in acquired aplastic anemia. Comment on this clonotype: Its target is not known.

Patients chosen for sequencing had shown CD8+CD57+ cell expansion by flow cytometry. The CDR3 consists of 13 residues. The germline V gene encodes CDR1 SGHDT and CDR2 YYEEEE. V lost 7 bases to trimming and J lost 1 base, with 12 bases between them. Study-level points and caveats: The CD8+ Simpson's diversity of patients and controls was not significantly different.

Genomic DNA provided the template from which TCR beta VDJ and CDR3 profiles were obtained. TCRdb reprocessed the reads with MiXCR, giving one entry per CDR3 protein. The profile shows roughly 80,000 distinct CDR3 sequences, approximately 70% of them singletons. Material for sequencing was sorted CD4+, CD8+, or CD8+CD57+ T cells (not recorded which) from PBMCs. The chain is built from TRBV5-6 and TRBJ2-7, with unresolved D. This clonotype originated in a human donor with aplastic anemia. The CDR3 spells CASGYAESYEQYF. CDR3 nucleotide sequence: TGTGCCAGCGGGTATGCGGAGTCCTACGAGCAGTACTTC.